This paragraph covers one TCR beta chain sequence. This sample's TCRbeta library carried unique molecular identifier barcodes. TCRdb reanalysed the PCR reads using MiXCR and keeps one entry per CDR3 protein. The data contain some 600,000 distinct CDR3 sequences, approximately 16% of them seen just once; the ten biggest clones take up 1.1%. This record comes from a study of T-cell reconstitution after alpha-beta-depleted transplantation in children. Germline assignment: CDR1 LNHNV and CDR2 YYDKDF (reference sequence). The CDR3 loop spans 16 amino acids. Losses at the gene ends were 4 bases for V and 0 bases for J; bases not matched to a gene: 6.

The sequence derives from a human donor who donated a stem cell graft to a child with acute myeloid leukemia. Sequences were derived from PBMCs from the stem cell graft donor, sampled from the stem cell graft. V gene TRBV15 combines with J gene TRBJ2-3, with TRBD1 matching over 8 bases. The CDR3 sequence: CATSTMWDRSTDTQYF. CDR3 nucleotides: TGTGCCACCAGCACGATGTGGGACAGGAGCACAGATACGCAGTATTTT.